This entry features one T cell receptor beta chain sequence. The sample originates from a study of control samples from healthy donors and cancer patients. There are 13 residues in the CDR3. The germline V gene has CDR1 GTSNPN and CDR2 SVGIG (reference sequence). Trimming removed 5 bases from V and 4 bases from J; junction bases left unmatched: 7. Assay: immunoSEQ multiplex PCR; the TCRdb copy retains only in-frame clones and omits some. The table lists 150,000 to 200,000 clones, about 94% of them singletons. The receptor's source is a woman between 40 and 50 years old in good health. V usage is TRBV30 and J usage is TRBJ1-1; 7 positions match TRBD1. The sequenced sample consisted of blood. CDR3 nucleotides: TGTGCCTGGCAACTAGGACAGGTCACTGAAGCTTTCTTT. Translation: CAWQLGQVTEAFF.